This T cell receptor beta chain was identified during a study of PD-1 blockade in mismatch repair-deficient tumors (dated by TCRdb to about 2017). Background on the whole study: Between late 2013 and 2016, the trial enrolled around 89 consecutive patients with 12 mismatch repair-deficient cancer types, every one of whom had been previously treated and was progressing. Tumor-associated T cell clones were tracked in the peripheral blood of patients responding to PD-1 blockade by deep sequencing of TCR CDR3 regions. Paper-wide results and their limitations: Rapid expansion after pembrolizumab followed by contraction, generally before radiologic responses, was shown by tumor-resident clones, which were often undetectable in blood before treatment.

For every enrolled patient, mismatch repair deficiency was confirmed by either polymerase chain reaction or immunohistochemistry. TCR sequencing was performed for three patients who responded to pembrolizumab therapy. In the phase II trial, pembrolizumab PD-1 blockade was tested prospectively in advanced mismatch repair-deficient cancers, no matter which tissue of origin the cancers came from. Serial peripheral blood T cell samples were collected before and at multiple times after starting PD-1 blockade. Blood sampling times were reported as weeks after the first pembrolizumab dose. The library relied on the immunoSEQ multiplex PCR assay. Held by TCRdb, this immuneACCESS table contains in-frame sequences only and omits some clones. Under half of the omission traces to an unresolved V gene where checked; the cause of the rest is unknown. The table for this sample lists roughly 120,000 clones; about 88% of them were counted only once. The ten largest clonotypes hold 12% of the sample.

Of note for this clone: No antigen is known for it. No base quality values were provided; no much bigger clone lies one nucleotide off.

This clonotype was sampled from an adult with mismatch repair-deficient cancer. The specimen was peripheral blood, collected approximately 72 weeks after starting pembrolizumab.

CDR3 region: CASSQYYTGELFF. The bases are TGTGCCAGCAGCCAATACTATACCGGGGAGCTGTTTTTT. The rearrangement combines TRBV4-2 with TRBJ2-2; the D gene identity is not certain. The CDR3, cysteine through phenylalanine, is 13 amino acids long. Just CDR3 DNA is preserved here, 39 bases in frame from base 1. CDR1 and CDR2, looked up from the germline V gene, are LGHNA and YNFKEQ. Trimming at the junction amounts to 2 bases on V and 5 bases on J, and the germline ends lie 6 bases apart.